This T cell receptor beta chain was obtained from a study of T cells in women clearing cervical HPV infection. Using immunoSEQ multiplex PCR, the repertoire was profiled, and TCRdb retains in-frame clones only, with some absent. In all, the sample yields 20,000 to 25,000 clones. Points on this clone: The sequence runs out 3 residues before the end of the CDR3; the remainder is reconstructed from the germline J gene.

Per the germline V gene, CDR1 is SQVTM and CDR2 is ANQGSEA. This CDR3 is built from 13 residues. With 7 bases removed from V and 3 bases from J, the gap between germline ends came to 13 bases. The sample comprised blood buffy coat. The rearrangement joins TRBV29-1 to TRBJ2-1, with D possibly being TRBD1 (6 bases). This clonotype was sampled from a woman aged 18 to 75 with a cervical HPV16 infection that either progressed to CIN3+ or cleared (not recorded which). The CDR3 here is CSGHLDSYNEQFF. The CDR3 DNA, read in part, is TGCAGCGGACACTTGGACAGCTACAATGAG.